This passage covers 25 T cell receptor beta chains from one sample sequenced in a study of CD8 T cells in ankylosing spondylitis. MiXCR was run by TCRdb on the 5' RACE reads, yielding one entry per CDR3 protein. The sample holds some 290,000 distinct CDR3 sequences, around 18% seen once. Sequencing was performed on blood, either unsorted or a sorted T cell fraction (not recorded which). The receptors shown here come from a male donor with ankylosing spondylitis or in good health (not recorded which).

This clonotype came up a few times. The rearrangement uses TRBV20-1 and TRBJ1-1, with TRBD1 identical over 7 bases. The germline gives CDR1 DFQATT, CDR2 SNEGSKA (reference sequence). This CDR3 has 13 residues. The V segment lost 4 bases and the J segment 0 bases; nucleotides outside the gene matches: 2. The CDR3 region has the DNA TGCAGTGCTAAGACAGGGATGAACACTGAAGCTTTCTTT. Protein sequence: CSAKTGMNTEAFF.

This clonotype was seen a handful of times. The V call is TRBV27, the J call TRBJ1-5; D remains ambiguous. Trimming removed 2 bases at V and 3 bases at J, with 11 bases between. CDR3 length: 15 residues. Germline loops: CDR1 MNHEY, CDR2 SMNVEV (reference sequence). CDR3 sequence reads: CASSLDGLNNQPQHF. The CDR3 DNA follows: TGTGCCAGCAGTTTAGATGGCTTGAACAATCAGCCCCAGCATTTT.

The chain recombines TRBV3-1 with TRBJ2-1; D is undetermined. The CDR3 totals 14 residues. With 2 bases removed from V and 6 bases from J, the gap between germline ends came to 11 bases. CDR1 is LGHDT and CDR2 is YNNKEL in the germline V gene (reference sequence). The chain's CDR3 is CASSQPDGVNEQFF. In nucleotides, the CDR3 is TGTGCCAGCAGCCAACCGGACGGAGTCAATGAGCAGTTCTTC.

The chain employs TRBV5-5 and TRBJ2-7; tentatively, D is TRBD1 (6 bases). V gave up 1 base and J gave up 2 bases, with 10 bases separating them. This CDR3 spans 14 amino acids. Germline lookup yields CDR1 SGHKS and CDR2 YYEKEE (reference sequence). This chain's CDR3 is CASSLLGQPYEQYV. The CDR3 nucleotides are TGTGCCAGCAGCTTGCTCGGACAGCCCTACGAGCAGTACGTC.

The V call is TRBV5-1, the J call TRBJ1-1, with a weak D call TRBD1 (5 bases). V was shortened by 4 bases and J by 4 bases, with 20 bases between the two germline ends. The CDR3 length is 16 residues. Per germline, CDR1 SGHRS and CDR2 YFSETQ. For the CDR3, the DNA is TGCGCCAGCAGCCCGGGGACCAGTTCCCCGAGCACTGAAGCTTTCTTT. It yields the protein CASSPGTSSPSTEAFF.

About this clonotype: A single base separates this from a much larger clone, so it may be a read error. CDR3 bases: TGCGCCAGCCGCAGCGACCTCGGTAGCGGCGAGCAGTACGTC. It codes for CASRSDLGSGEQYV. The chain links TRBV5-1 to TRBJ2-7, with a tentative D call TRBD2 (6 bases). Germline-derived CDR1 and CDR2 are SGHRS and YFSETQ. The germline V and J ends were trimmed by 7 bases and 6 bases, with 20 bases remaining between them. The CDR3 runs 14 residues.

This clonotype was seen a handful of times. This sequence joins TRBV12-3 or TRBV12-4 and TRBJ1-2; 7 nucleotides align to TRBD1. The ends lost 5 bases at V and 6 bases at J; junction bases unmatched: 12. The length of the CDR3 is 15 residues. The CDR3 nucleotides read TGTGCCAGCAGTCCTACTCGGACAGGAGCGAATGGCTACACCTTC. Its protein product is CASSPTRTGANGYTF.

There are a few counts of this clonotype. The V call is TRBV11-2, the J call TRBJ2-3; unclear D gene. CDR1 SGHAT and CDR2 FQNNGV come from the germline V gene. V lost 5 bases, J lost 0 bases, and 24 bases lay in between. This CDR3 is built from 19 residues. The CDR3 DNA reads TGTGCCAGCAGCCTAACTATGAGTGGGCCGAGTCGTAGCACAGATACGCAGTATTTT. Translation: CASSLTMSGPSRSTDTQYF.

This clonotype was observed a few times. CDR3 in amino acids: CSASLGYGYTF. As DNA, the CDR3 is TGCAGTGCTAGTCTGGGCTATGGCTACACCTTC. V gene TRBV20-1 combines with J gene TRBJ1-2; D unresolved. Germline V gene lookup returns CDR1 DFQATT and CDR2 SNEGSKA (reference sequence). There are 11 residues in the CDR3. Between the trimmed V and J ends, which lost 3 bases and 4 bases, there was a span of 6 bases.

The rearrangement uses TRBV7-9 and TRBJ2-1; D unresolved. Germline V gives CDR1 SEHNR, CDR2 FQNEAQ (reference sequence). The CDR3 is 13 residues long. Trimming pared 5 bases from V and 5 bases from J, leaving 10 bases between. The CDR3 region has the DNA TGTGCCAGCAGCAAGGAGAGGAACAATGAGCAGTTCTTC. Protein sequence: CASSKERNNEQFF.

This clonotype was seen a handful of times. This chain links TRBV25-1 with TRBJ1-5; TRBD1 is a possible D gene (5 bases). The V end lost 4 bases, the J end lost 9 bases, and 13 bases lay between the germline ends. This CDR3 contains 13 residues. The germline V gene has CDR1 MGHDK and CDR2 SYGVNS. CDR3 bases: TGTGCCAGCAGTGTGCAGGGAAGTCCGCCCCAGCATTTT. The encoded protein is CASSVQGSPPQHF.

This clonotype was recorded a few times. V usage is TRBV9 and J usage is TRBJ2-1; the D is unclear. Germline CDR1 is SGDLS and CDR2 is YYNGEE. This CDR3 contains 16 residues. Deletions cut 1 base from V and 4 bases from J, with 15 bases between. The CDR3 is CASSVSTRQLYNEQFF. CDR3 sequence (DNA): TGTGCCAGCAGCGTATCGACGCGGCAGTTATACAATGAGCAGTTCTTC.

The chain recombines TRBV20-1 with TRBJ2-3; D might be TRBD1 (6 bases). The CDR3 contains 13 residues. Germline CDR1 and CDR2: DFQATT and SNEGSKA (reference sequence). V lost 6 bases, J lost 0 bases, and 10 bases lay in between. The CDR3 DNA reads as TGCAGTGCCCTTAGGGGGAGCACAGATACGCAGTATTTT. It specifies CSALRGSTDTQYF.

The genes are TRBV29-1 and TRBJ1-1, with 7 bases lining up with TRBD1. This CDR3 is 16 amino acids long. The germline V gene encodes CDR1 SQVTM and CDR2 ANQGSEA. Unmatched junction bases numbered 14, after V lost 7 bases and J lost 0 bases. CDR3 sequence reads: CSAGDSPSLMNTEAFF. CDR3 coding DNA: TGCAGCGCCGGGGACAGTCCTTCTCTCATGAACACTGAAGCTTTCTTT. Together with reference TRBV29-1 and TRBJ1-1, the CDR3 gives the full variable domain: SAVISQKPSRDICQRGTSLTIQCQVDSQVTMMFWYRQQPGQSLTLIATANQGSEATYESGFVIDKFPISRPNLTFSTLTVSNMSPEDSSIYLCSAGDSPSLMNTEAFFGQGTRLTVV.

The rearrangement uses TRBV29-1 and TRBJ2-5, with no clear D. V was pared by 3 bases and J by 5 bases, with 10 bases between. The germline CDR1 and CDR2 sequences are SQVTM and ANQGSEA. The CDR3 totals 12 residues. The CDR3 spells CSVDERFETQYF. As DNA, the CDR3 is TGCAGCGTTGACGAGAGGTTCGAGACCCAGTACTTC.

This clonotype came up a few times. The CDR3 bases are TGTGCCAGCAGTTACTCGCCGGGAGAGACCCAGTACTTC. Protein sequence: CASSYSPGETQYF. This chain joins TRBV6-2 or TRBV6-3 and TRBJ2-5; D is ambiguous. Trimming left V 0 bases short and J 4 bases short, with 6 bases between. CDR3 length: 13 residues. Germline V gene data show CDR1 as MNHEY and CDR2 as SVGEGT.

This clonotype was observed many times. The chain uses TRBV20-1 and TRBJ2-3; possibly TRBD1 for D (6 bases). Germline CDR1 reads DFQATT; CDR2 reads SNEGSKA (reference sequence). Trimming took 6 bases from V and 4 from J, leaving 20 bases between them. The CDR3 runs to 15 residues. The CDR3 is CSARRAQGLPDTQYF. As DNA, the CDR3 is TGCAGTGCCCGGCGTGCGCAGGGGTTACCAGATACGCAGTATTTT.

This clonotype was counted only a few times. V usage is TRBV5-1 and J usage is TRBJ2-2, with 11 bases that match TRBD2. V trimming: 5 bases; J trimming: 2 bases; junction bases outside the gene matches: 5. The CDR3 extends over 16 amino acids. Per germline, CDR1 SGHRS and CDR2 YFSETQ. The CDR3 reads CASRLTSGKNTGELFF. The CDR3 nucleotides are TGCGCCAGCAGGCTGACTAGCGGGAAAAACACCGGGGAGCTGTTTTTT. Based on the CDR3 plus reference TRBV5-1 and TRBJ2-2, the full variable domain is KAGVTQTPRYLIKTRGQQVTLSCSPISGHRSVSWYQQTPGQGLQFLFEYFSETQRNKGNFPGRFSGRQFSNSRSEMNVSTLELGDSALYLCASRLTSGKNTGELFFGEGSRLTVL.

The chain links TRBV5-1 to TRBJ2-1; the D gene is possibly TRBD1 (6 bases). This CDR3 is 16 amino acids long. V gave up 2 bases and J gave up 3 bases, with 15 bases separating them. Germline V CDR1 and CDR2: SGHRS, YFSETQ. The CDR3 region is CASSFGAAGDYNEQFF. The CDR3 DNA sequence: TGCGCCAGCAGCTTCGGGGCGGCAGGGGACTACAATGAGCAGTTCTTC.

The sample holds a few counts of this clonotype. The V and J genes are TRBV3-1 and TRBJ2-2; 9 bases line up with TRBD1. Germline-derived CDR1 and CDR2 are LGHDT and YNNKEL (reference sequence). This CDR3 spans 16 amino acids. Unmatched junction bases numbered 7, after V lost 2 bases and J lost 6 bases. The CDR3 protein is CASSQTGTGISGELFF. The DNA of the CDR3 is TGTGCCAGCAGCCAAACCGGGACAGGGATTTCCGGGGAGCTGTTTTTT.

This clonotype was observed a handful of times. The rearrangement joins TRBV20-1 to TRBJ1-1; unclear D gene. The V gene's germline CDR1 is DFQATT and CDR2 SNEGSKA (reference sequence). Trimming left V 0 bases short and J 0 bases short, with 11 bases between. There are 15 residues in the CDR3. The CDR3 loop reads CSARDRGVMNTEAFF. The CDR3 bases are TGCAGTGCTAGAGATCGCGGGGTAATGAACACTGAAGCTTTCTTT.

CDR3 loop: CASSAGTATRGNTIYF. For the CDR3, the DNA is TGTGCCAGCAGCGCCGGGACAGCGACCCGTGGAAACACCATATATTTT. V and J are TRBV7-9 and TRBJ1-3; TRBD1 matches 7 bases. This CDR3 has 16 residues. Germline CDR1 SEHNR, CDR2 FQNEAQ (reference sequence). Germline trimming cut 5 bases from V and 3 bases from J; bases unmatched to any gene: 10. Together with reference TRBV7-9 and TRBJ1-3, the CDR3 gives the full variable domain: DTGVSQNPRHKITKRGQNVTFRCDPISEHNRLYWYRQTLGQGPEFLTYFQNEAQLEKSRLLSDRFSAERPKGSFSTLEIQRTEQGDSAMYLCASSAGTATRGNTIYFGEGSWLTVV.

V and J are TRBV25-1 and TRBJ2-5, with D possibly being TRBD1 (6 bases). The CDR3 has 14 residues. The V end was cut by 0 bases, the J end by 1 base, with 6 bases between. Germline V gene sequence: CDR1 MGHDK, CDR2 SYGVNS. The CDR3 spells CASSEYRGQETQYF. DNA of the CDR3: TGTGCCAGCAGTGAATACAGGGGCCAAGAGACCCAGTACTTC.

The chain carries TRBV20-1 and TRBJ2-3, with TRBD2 identical over 13 bases. V was clipped by 6 bases and J by 6 bases; unmatched bases: 9. This CDR3 contains 15 residues. Germline V gene data show CDR1 as DFQATT and CDR2 as SNEGSKA (reference sequence). DNA for the CDR3: TGCAGTGCCCACGGACTAGCGGGGGCCAGGGATACGCAGTATTTT. It is translated as CSAHGLAGARDTQYF.

The genes are TRBV3-1 and TRBJ1-1; unclear D gene. The germline V gene has CDR1 LGHDT and CDR2 YNNKEL (reference sequence). The CDR3 contains 13 residues. Trimming stripped 2 bases from V and 8 bases from J, with 12 bases between. The CDR3 nucleotides read TGTGCCAGCAGCCAATTGGGCGAAACAGAAGCTTTCTTT. It encodes CASSQLGETEAFF.